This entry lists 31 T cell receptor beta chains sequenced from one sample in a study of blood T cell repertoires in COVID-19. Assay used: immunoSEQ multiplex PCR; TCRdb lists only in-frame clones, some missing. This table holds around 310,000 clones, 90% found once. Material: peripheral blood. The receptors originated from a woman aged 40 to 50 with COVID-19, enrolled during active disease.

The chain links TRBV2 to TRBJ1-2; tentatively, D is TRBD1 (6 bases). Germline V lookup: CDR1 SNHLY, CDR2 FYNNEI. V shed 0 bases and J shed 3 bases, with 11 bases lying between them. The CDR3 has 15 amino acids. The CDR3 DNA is TGTGCCAGCAGTGAAGCGTTCGGGACACACTATGGCTACACCTTC. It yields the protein CASSEAFGTHYGYTF.

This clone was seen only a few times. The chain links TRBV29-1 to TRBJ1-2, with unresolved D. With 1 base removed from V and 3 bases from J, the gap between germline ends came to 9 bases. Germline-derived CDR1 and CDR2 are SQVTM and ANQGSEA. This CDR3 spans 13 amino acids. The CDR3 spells CSVEARQDYGYTF. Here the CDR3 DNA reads TGCAGCGTTGAAGCCAGGCAGGACTATGGCTACACCTTC.

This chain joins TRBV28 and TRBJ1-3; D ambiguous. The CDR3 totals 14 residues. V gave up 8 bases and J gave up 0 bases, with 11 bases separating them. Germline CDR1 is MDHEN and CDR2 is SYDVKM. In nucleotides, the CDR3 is TGTGCCAGCCTACCGAGCGGCTCTGGAAACACCATATATTTT. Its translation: CASLPSGSGNTIYF.

The DNA for the CDR3 is TGTGCCAGCACCATACAGGGTGGGGGAAACACTGAAGCTTTCTTT. It codes for CASTIQGGGNTEAFF. The chain is built from TRBV27 and TRBJ1-1; a possible D gene is TRBD1 (6 bases). This CDR3 has 15 amino acids. The V gene's germline CDR1 is MNHEY and CDR2 SMNVEV (reference sequence). V lost 7 bases to trimming and J lost 2 bases, with 17 bases between them.

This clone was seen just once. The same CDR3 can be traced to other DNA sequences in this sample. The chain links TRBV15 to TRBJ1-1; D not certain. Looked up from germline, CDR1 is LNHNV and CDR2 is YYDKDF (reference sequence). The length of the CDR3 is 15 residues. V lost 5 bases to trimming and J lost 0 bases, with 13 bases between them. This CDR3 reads CATSPGGQLNTEAFF. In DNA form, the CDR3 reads TGTGCCACCAGCCCCGGCGGGCAGTTGAACACTGAAGCTTTCTTT.

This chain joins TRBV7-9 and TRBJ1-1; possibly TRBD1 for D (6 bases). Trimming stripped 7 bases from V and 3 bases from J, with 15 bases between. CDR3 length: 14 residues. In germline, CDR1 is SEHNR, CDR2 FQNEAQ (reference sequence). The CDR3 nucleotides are TGTGCCAGCACCTGGACAGTAACTGACACTGAAGCTTTCTTT. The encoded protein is CASTWTVTDTEAFF.

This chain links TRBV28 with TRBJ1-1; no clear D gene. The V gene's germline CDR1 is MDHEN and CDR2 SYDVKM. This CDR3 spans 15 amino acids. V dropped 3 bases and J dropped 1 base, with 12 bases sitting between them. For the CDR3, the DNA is TGTGCCAGCAGTTTGCCCCCCAGAGGGAACACTGAAGCTTTCTTT. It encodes CASSLPPRGNTEAFF.

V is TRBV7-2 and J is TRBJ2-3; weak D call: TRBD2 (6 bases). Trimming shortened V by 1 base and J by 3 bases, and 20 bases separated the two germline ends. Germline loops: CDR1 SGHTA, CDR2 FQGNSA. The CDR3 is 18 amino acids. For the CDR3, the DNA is TGTGCCAGCAGCTTAGAGGTGTCACCACTGGGACTTACAGATACGCAGTATTTT. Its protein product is CASSLEVSPLGLTDTQYF.

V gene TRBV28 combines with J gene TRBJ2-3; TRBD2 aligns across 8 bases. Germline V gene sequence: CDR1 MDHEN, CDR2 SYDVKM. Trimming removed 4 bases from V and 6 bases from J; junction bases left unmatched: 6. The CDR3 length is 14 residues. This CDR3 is CASSWGLEGDTQYF. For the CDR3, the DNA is TGTGCCAGCAGTTGGGGACTAGAGGGCGATACGCAGTATTTT.

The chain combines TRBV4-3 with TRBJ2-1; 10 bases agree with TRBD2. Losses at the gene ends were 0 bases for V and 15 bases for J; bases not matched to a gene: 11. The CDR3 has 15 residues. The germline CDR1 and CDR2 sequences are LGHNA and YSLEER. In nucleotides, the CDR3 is TGCGCCAGCAGCCAAGAGGGGAAAGCGGGGGGGCCTCCGTTCTTC. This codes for CASSQEGKAGGPPFF.

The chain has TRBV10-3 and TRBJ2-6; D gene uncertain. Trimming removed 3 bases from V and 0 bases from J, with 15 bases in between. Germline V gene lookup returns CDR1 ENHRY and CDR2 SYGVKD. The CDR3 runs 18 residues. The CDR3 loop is CAISDRVTESSGANVLTF. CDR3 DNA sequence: TGTGCCATCAGTGATCGGGTAACGGAAAGCTCTGGGGCCAACGTCCTGACTTTC.

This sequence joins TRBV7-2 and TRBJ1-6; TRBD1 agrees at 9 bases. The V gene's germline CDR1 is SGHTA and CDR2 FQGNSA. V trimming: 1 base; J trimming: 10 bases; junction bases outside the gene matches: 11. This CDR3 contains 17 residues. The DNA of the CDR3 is TGTGCCAGCAGCTTAGACGGACACAGGGGGCGAGTATCACCCCTCCACTTT. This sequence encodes CASSLDGHRGRVSPLHF.

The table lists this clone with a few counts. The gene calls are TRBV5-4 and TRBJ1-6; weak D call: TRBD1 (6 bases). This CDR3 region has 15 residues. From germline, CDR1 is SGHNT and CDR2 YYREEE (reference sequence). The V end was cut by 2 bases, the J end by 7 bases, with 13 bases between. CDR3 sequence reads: CASSLKQGSNSPLHF. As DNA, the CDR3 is TGTGCCAGCAGCTTAAAACAGGGATCCAATTCACCCCTCCACTTT.

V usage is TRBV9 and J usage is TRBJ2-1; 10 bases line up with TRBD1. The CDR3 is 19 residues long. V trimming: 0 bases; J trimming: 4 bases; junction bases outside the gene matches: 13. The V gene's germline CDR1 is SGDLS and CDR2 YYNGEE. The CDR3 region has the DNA TGTGCCAGCAGCGTAGGAGGGGCTGGGACAGGGGCAGTTTACAATGAGCAGTTCTTC. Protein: CASSVGGAGTGAVYNEQFF. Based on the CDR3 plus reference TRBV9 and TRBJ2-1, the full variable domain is DSGVTQTPKHLITATGQRVTLRCSPRSGDLSVYWYQQSLDQGLQFLIQYYNGEERAKGNILERFSAQQFPDLHSELNLSSLELGDSALYFCASSVGGAGTGAVYNEQFFGPGTRLTVL.

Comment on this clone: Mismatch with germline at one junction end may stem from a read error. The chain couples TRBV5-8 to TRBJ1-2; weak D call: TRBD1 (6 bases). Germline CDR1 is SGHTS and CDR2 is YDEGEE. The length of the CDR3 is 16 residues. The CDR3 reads CASSFYRDTIRGGHTF. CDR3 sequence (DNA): TGTGCCAGCAGTTTTTACCGGGACACTATAAGGGGTGGCCACACCTTC.

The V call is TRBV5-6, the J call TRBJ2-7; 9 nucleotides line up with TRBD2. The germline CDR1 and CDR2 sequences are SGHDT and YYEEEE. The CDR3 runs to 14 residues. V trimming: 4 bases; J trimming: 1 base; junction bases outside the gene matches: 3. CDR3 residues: CASSATSGSYEQYF. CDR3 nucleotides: TGTGCCAGCAGCGCTACTAGCGGGTCCTACGAGCAGTACTTC.

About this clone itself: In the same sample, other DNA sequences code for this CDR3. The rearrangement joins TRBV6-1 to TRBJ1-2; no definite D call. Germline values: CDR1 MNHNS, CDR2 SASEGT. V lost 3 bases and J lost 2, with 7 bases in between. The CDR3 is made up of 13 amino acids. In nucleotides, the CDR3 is TGTGCCAGCAGTGAGTCGGGAAACTATGGCTACACCTTC. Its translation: CASSESGNYGYTF.

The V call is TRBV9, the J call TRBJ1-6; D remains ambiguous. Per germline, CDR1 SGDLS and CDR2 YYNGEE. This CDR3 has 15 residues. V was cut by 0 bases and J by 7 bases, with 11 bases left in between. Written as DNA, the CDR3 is TGTGCCAGCAGCGTAGGAGCATTGAGGAATTCACCCCTCCACTTT. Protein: CASSVGALRNSPLHF.

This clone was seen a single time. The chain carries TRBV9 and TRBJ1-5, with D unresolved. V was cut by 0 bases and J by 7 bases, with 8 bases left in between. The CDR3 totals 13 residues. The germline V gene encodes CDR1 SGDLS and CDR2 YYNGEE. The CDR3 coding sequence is TGTGCCAGCAGCGTAGACGGGTCCCAGCCCCAGCATTTT. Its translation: CASSVDGSQPQHF.

Here the CDR3 reads CASSIFSQGTSTNEKLFF. The CDR3 DNA is TGTGCCAGTAGTATATTTTCTCAGGGAACCTCAACTAATGAAAAACTGTTTTTT. The gene calls are TRBV19 and TRBJ1-4, with D tentatively TRBD1 (5 bases). From germline, CDR1 is LNHDA and CDR2 SQIVND (reference sequence). With 2 bases removed from V and 0 bases from J, the gap between germline ends came to 16 bases. CDR3 length: 18 residues.

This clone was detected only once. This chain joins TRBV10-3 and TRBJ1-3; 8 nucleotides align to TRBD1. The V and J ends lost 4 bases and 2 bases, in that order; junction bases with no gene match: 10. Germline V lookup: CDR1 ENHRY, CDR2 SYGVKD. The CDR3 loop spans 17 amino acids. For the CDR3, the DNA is TGTGCCATCAGTGGCATGGACAGGGCGCCGACTGGAAACACCATATATTTT. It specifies CAISGMDRAPTGNTIYF.

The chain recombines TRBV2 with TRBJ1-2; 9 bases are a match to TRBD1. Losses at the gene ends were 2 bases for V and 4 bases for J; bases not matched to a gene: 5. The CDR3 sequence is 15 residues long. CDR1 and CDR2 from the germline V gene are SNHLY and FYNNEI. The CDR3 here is CASSETGGGLYGYTF. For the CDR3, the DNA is TGTGCCAGCAGTGAAACAGGGGGCGGACTCTATGGCTACACCTTC.

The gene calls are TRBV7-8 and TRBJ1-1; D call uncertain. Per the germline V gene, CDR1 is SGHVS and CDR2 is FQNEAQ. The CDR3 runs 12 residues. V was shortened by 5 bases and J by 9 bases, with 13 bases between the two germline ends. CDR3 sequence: CASSPAAVKAFF. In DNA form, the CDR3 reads TGTGCCAGCAGCCCCGCGGCCGTAAAAGCTTTCTTT.

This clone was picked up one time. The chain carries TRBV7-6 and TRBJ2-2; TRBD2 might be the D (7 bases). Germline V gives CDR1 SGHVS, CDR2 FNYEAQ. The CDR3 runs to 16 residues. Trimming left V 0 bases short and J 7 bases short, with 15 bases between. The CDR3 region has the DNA TGTGCCAGCAGCTTAGCGGGGGGGCGCGGAGGCGGGGAGCTGTTTTTT. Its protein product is CASSLAGGRGGGELFF.

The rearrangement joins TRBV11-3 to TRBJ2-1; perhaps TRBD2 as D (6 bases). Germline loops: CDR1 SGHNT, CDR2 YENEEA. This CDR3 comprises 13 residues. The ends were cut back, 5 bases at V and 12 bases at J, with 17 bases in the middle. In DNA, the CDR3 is TGTGCCAGCAGCGATACCGTCGGGACTGGGCAGTTCTTC. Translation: CASSDTVGTGQFF.

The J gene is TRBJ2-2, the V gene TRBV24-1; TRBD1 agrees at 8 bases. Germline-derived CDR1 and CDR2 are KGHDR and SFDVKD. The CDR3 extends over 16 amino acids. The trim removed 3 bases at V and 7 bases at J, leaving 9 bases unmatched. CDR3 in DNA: TGTGCCACCAGTGATCCCTCCGGGACAGGTCACGGGGAGCTGTTTTTT. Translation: CATSDPSGTGHGELFF.

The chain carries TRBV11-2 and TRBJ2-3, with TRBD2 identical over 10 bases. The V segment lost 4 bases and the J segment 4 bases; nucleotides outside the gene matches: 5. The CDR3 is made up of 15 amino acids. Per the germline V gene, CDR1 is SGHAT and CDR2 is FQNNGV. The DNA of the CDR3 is TGTGCCAGCAGCTATCTAGCGGGAGTACCAGATACGCAGTATTTT. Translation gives CASSYLAGVPDTQYF.

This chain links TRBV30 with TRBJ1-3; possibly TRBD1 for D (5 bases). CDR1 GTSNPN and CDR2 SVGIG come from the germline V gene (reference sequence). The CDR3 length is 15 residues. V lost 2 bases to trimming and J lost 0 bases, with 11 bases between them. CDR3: CAWSMRQSSGNTIYF. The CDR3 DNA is TGTGCCTGGAGTATGAGACAGAGCTCTGGAAACACCATATATTTT.

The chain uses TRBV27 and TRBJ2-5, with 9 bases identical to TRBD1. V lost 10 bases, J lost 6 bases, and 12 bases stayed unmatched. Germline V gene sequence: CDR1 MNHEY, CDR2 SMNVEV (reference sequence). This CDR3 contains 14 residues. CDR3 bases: TGTGCCACCTCGGCGACAGGGGGAGGAAAGACCCAGTACTTC. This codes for CATSATGGGKTQYF.

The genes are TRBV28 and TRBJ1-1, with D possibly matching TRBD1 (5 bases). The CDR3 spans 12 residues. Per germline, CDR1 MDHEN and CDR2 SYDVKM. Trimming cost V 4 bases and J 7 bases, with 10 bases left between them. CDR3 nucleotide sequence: TGTGCCAGCAGTTCAAGACAGCTTGAAGCTTTCTTT. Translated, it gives CASSSRQLEAFF.

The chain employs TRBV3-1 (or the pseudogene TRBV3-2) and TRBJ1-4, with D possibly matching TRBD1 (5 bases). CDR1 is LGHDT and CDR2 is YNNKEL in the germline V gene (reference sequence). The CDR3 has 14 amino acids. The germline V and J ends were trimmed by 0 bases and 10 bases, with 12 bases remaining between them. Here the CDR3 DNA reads TGTGCCAGCAGCCAAGAAGGGTACGGGGGAAAACTGTTTTTT. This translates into CASSQEGYGGKLFF.